A selection of T cell receptor beta chains follows, all from one sample in a study of T-cell memory formation after mild COVID-19. One entry per CDR3 protein results from TCRdb running MiXCR on the 5' RACE reads. The table has 150,000 to 200,000 distinct CDR3 sequences, 30% to 35% seen once. Source material: PBMCs or a T cell subset sorted from them (not recorded which). These receptors all come from an adult woman who had mild COVID-19 (a few samples of this study predate the infection). Cell type and time point are not known. Both conserved end residues are part of each CDR3. A D gene is named only where the DNA matches it firmly. Rows may omit the clone size; those that give it use once, few, many or a size class.

TRBJ2-1	-	-	TRBV9	CASSAENGEQFF	TGTGCCAGCAGCGCCGAAAACGGTGAGCAGTTCTTC
TRBJ2-5	few	-	TRBV24-1	CATSDPGPREQETQYF	TGTGCCACCAGTGATCCCGGGCCTCGGGAGCAAGAGACCCAGTACTTC
TRBJ1-2	-	TRBD1	TRBV20-1	CSADPRGNYGYTF	TGCAGTGCTGATCCCAGGGGGAACTATGGCTACACCTTC
TRBJ1-2	few	-	TRBV24-1	CATSDGTEIYGYTF	TGTGCCACCAGTGATGGGACCGAGATCTATGGCTACACCTTC
TRBJ2-7	-	-	TRBV12-3/TRBV12-4	CASSSYVIGSSYEQYF	TGTGCCAGCAGTTCATACGTGATTGGCAGCTCCTACGAGCAGTACTTC
TRBJ1-3	-	-	TRBV4-2	CASSWAVLNSGNTIYF	TGTGCCAGCAGTTGGGCAGTCCTTAACTCTGGAAACACCATATATTTT
TRBJ2-3	-	TRBD2	TRBV24-1	CATSDFLAGGPNTQYF	TGTGCCACCAGTGATTTTCTAGCGGGGGGGCCCAATACGCAGTATTTT
TRBJ1-2	-	-	TRBV27	CASSPQGSNYGYTF	TGTGCCAGCAGTCCTCAGGGATCTAACTATGGCTACACCTTC
TRBJ1-1	-	TRBD1	TRBV2	CASSVQGMNTEAFF	TGTGCCAGCAGTGTACAGGGGATGAACACTGAAGCTTTCTTT
TRBJ2-1	-	-	TRBV20-1	CSARELPYNEQFF	TGCAGTGCTAGAGAACTCCCTTACAATGAGCAGTTCTTC